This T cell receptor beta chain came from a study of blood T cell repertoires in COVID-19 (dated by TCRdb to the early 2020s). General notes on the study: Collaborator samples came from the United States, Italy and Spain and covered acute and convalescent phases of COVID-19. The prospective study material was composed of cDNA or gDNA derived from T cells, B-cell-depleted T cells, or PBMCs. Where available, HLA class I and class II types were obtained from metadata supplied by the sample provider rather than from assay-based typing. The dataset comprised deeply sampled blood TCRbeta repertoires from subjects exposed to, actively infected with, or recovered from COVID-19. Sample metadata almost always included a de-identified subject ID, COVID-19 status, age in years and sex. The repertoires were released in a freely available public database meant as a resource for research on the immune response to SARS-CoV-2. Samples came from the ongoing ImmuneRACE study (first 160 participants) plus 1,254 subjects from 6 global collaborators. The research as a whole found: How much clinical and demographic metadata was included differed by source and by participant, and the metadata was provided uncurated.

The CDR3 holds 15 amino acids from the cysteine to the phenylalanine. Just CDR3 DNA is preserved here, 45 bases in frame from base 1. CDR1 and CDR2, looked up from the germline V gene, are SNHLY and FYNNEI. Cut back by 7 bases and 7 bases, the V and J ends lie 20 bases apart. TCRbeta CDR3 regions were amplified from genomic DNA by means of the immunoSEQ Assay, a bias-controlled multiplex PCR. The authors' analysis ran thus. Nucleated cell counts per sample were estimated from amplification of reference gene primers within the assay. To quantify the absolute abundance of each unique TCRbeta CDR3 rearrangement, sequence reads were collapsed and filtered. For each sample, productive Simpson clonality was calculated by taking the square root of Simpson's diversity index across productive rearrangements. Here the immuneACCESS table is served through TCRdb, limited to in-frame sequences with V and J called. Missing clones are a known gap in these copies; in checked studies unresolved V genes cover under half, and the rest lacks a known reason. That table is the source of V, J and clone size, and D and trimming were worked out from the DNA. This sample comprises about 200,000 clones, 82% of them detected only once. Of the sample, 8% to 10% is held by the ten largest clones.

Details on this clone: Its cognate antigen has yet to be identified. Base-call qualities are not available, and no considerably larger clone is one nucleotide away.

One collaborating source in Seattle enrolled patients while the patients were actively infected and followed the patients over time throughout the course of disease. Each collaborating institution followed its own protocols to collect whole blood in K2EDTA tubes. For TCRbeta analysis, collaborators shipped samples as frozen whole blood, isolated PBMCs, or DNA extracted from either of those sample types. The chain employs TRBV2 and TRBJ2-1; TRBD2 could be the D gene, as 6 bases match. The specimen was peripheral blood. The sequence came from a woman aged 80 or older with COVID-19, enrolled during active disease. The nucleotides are TGTGCCAGCAAGCCTAGCGAAACCAATAAGAATGAGCAGTTCTTC. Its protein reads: CASKPSETNKNEQFF.